A single sample is the source of the 4 T cell receptor beta chains below, sequenced in a study of shared clonotypes between healthy human individuals (dated by TCRdb to about 2020). The library relied on the immunoSEQ multiplex PCR assay. The clones in this table, taken by TCRdb from immuneACCESS, are in-frame only. Not every clone is retained; where verified, under half of the shortfall comes from an unresolved V gene, and the cause of the rest is unknown. The sample table shows some 2,400,000 clones, and under 97% are seen once. Around 0.13% of the sample is taken by the ten largest. The sample taken for sequencing was naive CD4+ T cells sorted from blood. The cell subset or site label, as the study defines it: CD45RA+ positively selected. These receptors were collected from a man younger than 35 in good health.

The V and J genes are TRBV7-9 and TRBJ1-1; 8 bases align to TRBD1. The CDR3 totals 12 residues. Trimming cost V 11 bases and J 7 bases; bases outside gene matches: 9. The germline V gene encodes CDR1 SEHNR and CDR2 FQNEAQ (reference sequence). Written as DNA, the CDR3 is TGTGCCGGGGAGACAGGGGTTGGTGAAGCTTTCTTT. It translates to CAGETGVGEAFF.

Worth noting for this clone: The sample contains more than one DNA sequence encoding this CDR3. The J gene is TRBJ2-3, the V gene TRBV6-5; D may be TRBD2 (5 bases). The CDR3 consists of 15 residues. Deletions cut 2 bases from V and 0 bases from J, with 9 bases between. Germline V gene lookup returns CDR1 MNHEY and CDR2 SVGAGI. The CDR3 DNA sequence: TGTGCCAGCAGTTACGGAGGCCCTAGCACAGATACGCAGTATTTT. Translating gives CASSYGGPSTDTQYF.

The J gene is TRBJ2-7, the V gene TRBV30; 10 bases match TRBD2. V trimming: 3 bases; J trimming: 4 bases; junction bases outside the gene matches: 12. Germline CDR1 GTSNPN, CDR2 SVGIG (reference sequence). This CDR3 is 16 amino acids long. The CDR3 loop is CAWSMGLAGVGYEQYF. The CDR3 DNA follows: TGTGCCTGGAGCATGGGGCTAGCGGGAGTTGGGTACGAGCAGTACTTC. The variable domain in full, completed from reference TRBV30 and TRBJ2-7, reads SQTIHQWPATLVQPVGSPLSLECTVEGTSNPNLYWYRQAAGRGLQLLFYSVGIGQISSEVPQNLSASRPQDRQFILSSKKLLLSDSGFYLCAWSMGLAGVGYEQYFGPGTRLTVT.

This clone was observed once. The V and J genes are TRBV6-5 and TRBJ1-1, with D tentatively TRBD1 (6 bases). CDR1 is MNHEY, CDR2 SVGAGI, per germline. This CDR3 contains 15 residues. Between the trimmed V and J ends, which lost 6 bases and 6 bases, there was a span of 20 bases. The CDR3 DNA sequence: TGTGCCAGCAGCCGCCCCTCCCAGGGGTACGCTGAAGCTTTCTTT. Protein sequence: CASSRPSQGYAEAFF.